This T cell receptor beta chain stems from a study of T-cell memory formation after mild COVID-19. This clonotype has at least ten counts. The antigen is not known. From germline, CDR1 is SGDLS and CDR2 YYNGEE. The CDR3 covers 14 residues. The V gene end was trimmed by 3 bases and the J gene end by 2 bases; junction bases not matched to a gene: 2. TCRdb redid the calling of the 5' RACE reads with MiXCR, one entry per CDR3 protein. The sample has approximately 260,000 distinct CDR3 sequences, 16% seen once; the top ten hold under 25%. Study-wide findings and caveats: The study found contracting CD4+ clones mainly in CM and EM and contracting CD8+ clones in EMRA. Some clones that responded were present in memory (sampled pre-infection), which suggests cross-reactive memory joined.

The sequence was obtained from a young man who had mild COVID-19 (a few samples of this study predate the infection). Cell type and time point are not known. The sample was PBMCs or a T cell subset sorted from them (not recorded which). The genes are TRBV9 and TRBJ2-3, with 8 bases lining up with TRBD1. The DNA of the CDR3 is TGTGCCAGCAGCGGGGGACAGGTCACAGATACGCAGTATTTT. Translated, it gives CASSGGQVTDTQYF. Full variable domain (remainder filled in from reference TRBV9 and TRBJ2-3): DSGVTQTPKHLITATGQRVTLRCSPRSGDLSVYWYQQSLDQGLQFLIQYYNGEERAKGNILERFSAQQFPDLHSELNLSSLELGDSALYFCASSGGQVTDTQYFGPGTRLTVL.